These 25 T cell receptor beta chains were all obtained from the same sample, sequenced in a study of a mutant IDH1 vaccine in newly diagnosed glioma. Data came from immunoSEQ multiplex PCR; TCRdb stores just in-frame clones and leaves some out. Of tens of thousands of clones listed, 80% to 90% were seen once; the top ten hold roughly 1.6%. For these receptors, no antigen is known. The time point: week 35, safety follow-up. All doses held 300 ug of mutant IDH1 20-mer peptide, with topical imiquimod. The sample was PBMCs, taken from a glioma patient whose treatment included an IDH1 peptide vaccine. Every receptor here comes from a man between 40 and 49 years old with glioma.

The CDR3 loop is CASSAQVYNEQFF. The CDR3 DNA reads as TGTGCCAGCAGTGCGCAGGTCTACAATGAGCAGTTCTTC. The chain employs TRBV25-1 and TRBJ2-1; D gene unclear. Germline V gene data show CDR1 as MGHDK and CDR2 as SYGVNS. Trimming removed 4 bases at V and 3 bases at J, with 7 bases between. CDR3 length: 13 residues.

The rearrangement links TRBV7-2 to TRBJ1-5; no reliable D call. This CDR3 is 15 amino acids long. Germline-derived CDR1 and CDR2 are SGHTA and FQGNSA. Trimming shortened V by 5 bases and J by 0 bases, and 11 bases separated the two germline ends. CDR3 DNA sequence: TGTGCCAGCAGCCTTACAAGATATAGCAATCAGCCCCAGCATTTT. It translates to CASSLTRYSNQPQHF.

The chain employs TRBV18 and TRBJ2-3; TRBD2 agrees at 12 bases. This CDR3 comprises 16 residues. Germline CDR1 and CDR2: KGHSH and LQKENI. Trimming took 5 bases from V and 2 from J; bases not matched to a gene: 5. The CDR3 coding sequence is TGTGCCAGCTCATGGACTAGCGGGACCGACACAGATACGCAGTATTTT. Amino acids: CASSWTSGTDTDTQYF.

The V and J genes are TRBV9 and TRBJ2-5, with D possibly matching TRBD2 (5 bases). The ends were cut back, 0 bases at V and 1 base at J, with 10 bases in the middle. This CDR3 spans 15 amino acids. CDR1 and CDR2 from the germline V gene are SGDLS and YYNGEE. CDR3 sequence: CASSVDRGGQETQYF. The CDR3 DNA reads TGTGCCAGCAGCGTAGATCGCGGAGGCCAAGAGACCCAGTACTTC.

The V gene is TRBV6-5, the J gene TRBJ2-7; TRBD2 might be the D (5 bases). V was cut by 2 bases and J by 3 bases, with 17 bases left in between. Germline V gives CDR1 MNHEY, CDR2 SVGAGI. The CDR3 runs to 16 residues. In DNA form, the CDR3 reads TGTGCCAGCAGTTACGGGGAGTGGGGTGAGGTCTACGAGCAGTACTTC. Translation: CASSYGEWGEVYEQYF.

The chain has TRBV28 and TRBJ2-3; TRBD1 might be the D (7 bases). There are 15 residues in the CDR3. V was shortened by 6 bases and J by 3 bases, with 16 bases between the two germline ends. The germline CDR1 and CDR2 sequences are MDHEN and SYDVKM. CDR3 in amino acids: CASRPRGVGTDTQYF. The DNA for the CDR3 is TGTGCCAGCAGACCCAGGGGGGTGGGGACAGATACGCAGTATTTT.

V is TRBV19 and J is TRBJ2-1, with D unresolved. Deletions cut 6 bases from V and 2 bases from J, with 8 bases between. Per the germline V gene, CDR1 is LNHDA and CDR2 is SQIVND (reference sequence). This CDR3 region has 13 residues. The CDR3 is CASSTSTYNEQFF. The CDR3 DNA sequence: TGTGCCAGTAGCACAAGTACCTACAATGAGCAGTTCTTC.

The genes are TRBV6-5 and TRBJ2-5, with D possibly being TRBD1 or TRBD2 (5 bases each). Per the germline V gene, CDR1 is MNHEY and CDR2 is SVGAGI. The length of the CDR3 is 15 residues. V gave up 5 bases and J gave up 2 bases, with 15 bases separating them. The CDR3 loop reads CASSNGAARQETQYF. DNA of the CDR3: TGTGCCAGCAGTAACGGGGCCGCCAGACAAGAGACCCAGTACTTC.

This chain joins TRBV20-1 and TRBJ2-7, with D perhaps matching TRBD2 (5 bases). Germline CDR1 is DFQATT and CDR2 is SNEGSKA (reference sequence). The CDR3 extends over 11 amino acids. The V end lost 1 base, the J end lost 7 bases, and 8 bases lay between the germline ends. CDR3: CSARVAGEQYF. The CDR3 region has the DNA TGCAGTGCTAGAGTGGCGGGTGAGCAGTACTTC.

The CDR3 DNA follows: TGTGCCAGCAGCCCCTTCATGACGGGAACTGGTGAAAAACTGTTTTTT. Protein product: CASSPFMTGTGEKLFF. J is TRBJ1-4 and V is TRBV5-6, with no clear D. The CDR3 runs to 16 residues. Per the germline V gene, CDR1 is SGHDT and CDR2 is YYEEEE. V lost 4 bases, J lost 7 bases, and 20 bases lay in between.

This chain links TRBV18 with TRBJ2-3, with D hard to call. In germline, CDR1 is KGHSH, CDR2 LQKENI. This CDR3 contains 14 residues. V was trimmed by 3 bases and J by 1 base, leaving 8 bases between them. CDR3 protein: CASSPSDRTDTQYF. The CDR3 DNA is TGTGCCAGCTCACCGAGCGACCGCACAGATACGCAGTATTTT.

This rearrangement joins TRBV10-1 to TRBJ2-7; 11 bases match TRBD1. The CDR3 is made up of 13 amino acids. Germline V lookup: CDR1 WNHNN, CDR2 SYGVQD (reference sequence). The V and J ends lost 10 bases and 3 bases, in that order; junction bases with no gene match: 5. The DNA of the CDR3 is TGCGCCACCCTTGGGACAGGGGGCTACGAGCAGTACTTC. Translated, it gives CATLGTGGYEQYF.

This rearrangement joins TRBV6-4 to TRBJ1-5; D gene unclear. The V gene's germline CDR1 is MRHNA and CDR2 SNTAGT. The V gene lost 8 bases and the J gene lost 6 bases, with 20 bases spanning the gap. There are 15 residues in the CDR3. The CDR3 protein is CASERLGRAIQPQHF. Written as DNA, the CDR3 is TGTGCCAGCGAAAGACTCGGGAGGGCAATTCAGCCCCAGCATTTT.

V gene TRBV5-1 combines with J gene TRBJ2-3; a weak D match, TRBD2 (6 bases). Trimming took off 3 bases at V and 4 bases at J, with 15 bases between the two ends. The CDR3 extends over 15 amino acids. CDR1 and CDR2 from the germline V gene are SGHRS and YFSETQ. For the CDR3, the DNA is TGCGCCAGCAGCTCGGGGGTACTGGCCGCAGATACGCAGTATTTT. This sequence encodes CASSSGVLAADTQYF.

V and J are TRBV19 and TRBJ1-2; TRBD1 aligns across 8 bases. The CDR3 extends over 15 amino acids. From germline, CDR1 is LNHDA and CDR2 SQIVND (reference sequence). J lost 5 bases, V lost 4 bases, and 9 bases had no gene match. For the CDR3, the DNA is TGTGCCAGTAGTACCACAGGGGGATCTTATTATGGCTACACCTTC. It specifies CASSTTGGSYYGYTF.

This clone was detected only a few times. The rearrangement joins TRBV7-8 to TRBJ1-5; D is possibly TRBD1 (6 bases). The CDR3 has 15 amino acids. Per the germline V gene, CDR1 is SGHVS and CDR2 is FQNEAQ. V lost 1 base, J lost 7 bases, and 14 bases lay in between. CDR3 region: CASSLEGGVGQPQHF. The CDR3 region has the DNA TGTGCCAGCAGCTTAGAGGGGGGGGTCGGGCAGCCCCAGCATTTT. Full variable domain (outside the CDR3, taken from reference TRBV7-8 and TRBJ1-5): GAGVSQSPRYKVAKRGQDVALRCDPISGHVSLFWYQQALGQGPEFLTYFQNEAQLDKSGLPSDRFFAERPEGSVSTLKIQRTQQEDSAVYLCASSLEGGVGQPQHFGDGTRLSIL.

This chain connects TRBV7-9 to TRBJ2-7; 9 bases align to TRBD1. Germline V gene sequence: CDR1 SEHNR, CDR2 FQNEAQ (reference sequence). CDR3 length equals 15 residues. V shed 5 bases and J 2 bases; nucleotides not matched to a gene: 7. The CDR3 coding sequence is TGTGCCAGCAGCCCCCAGGGGACAGGGACCTACGAGCAGTACTTC. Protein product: CASSPQGTGTYEQYF.

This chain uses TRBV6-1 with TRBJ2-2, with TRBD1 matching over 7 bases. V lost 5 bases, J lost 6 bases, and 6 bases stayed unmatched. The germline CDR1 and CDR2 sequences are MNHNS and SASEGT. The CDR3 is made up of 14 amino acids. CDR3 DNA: TGTGCCAGCAGTAACAACAGGGGTGCCGGGGAGCTGTTTTTT. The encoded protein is CASSNNRGAGELFF.

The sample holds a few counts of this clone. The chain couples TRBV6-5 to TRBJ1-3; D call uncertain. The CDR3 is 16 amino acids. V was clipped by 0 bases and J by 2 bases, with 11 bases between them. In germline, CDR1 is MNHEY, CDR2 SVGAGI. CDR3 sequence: CASSYSMRGTGNTIYF. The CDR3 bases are TGTGCCAGCAGTTACTCGATGAGAGGTACTGGAAACACCATATATTTT.

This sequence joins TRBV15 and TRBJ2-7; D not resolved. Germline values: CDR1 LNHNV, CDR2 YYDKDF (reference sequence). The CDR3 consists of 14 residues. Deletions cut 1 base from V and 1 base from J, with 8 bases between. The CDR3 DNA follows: TGTGCCACCAGCAGAGGGGCAGCATCCTACGAGCAGTACTTC. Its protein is CATSRGAASYEQYF.

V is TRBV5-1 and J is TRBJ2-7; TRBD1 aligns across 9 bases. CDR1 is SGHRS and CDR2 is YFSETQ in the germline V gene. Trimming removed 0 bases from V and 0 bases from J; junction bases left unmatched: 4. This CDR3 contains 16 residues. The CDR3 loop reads CASSLAPGQGSYEQYF. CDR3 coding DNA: TGCGCCAGCAGCTTGGCGCCGGGACAGGGCTCCTACGAGCAGTACTTC.

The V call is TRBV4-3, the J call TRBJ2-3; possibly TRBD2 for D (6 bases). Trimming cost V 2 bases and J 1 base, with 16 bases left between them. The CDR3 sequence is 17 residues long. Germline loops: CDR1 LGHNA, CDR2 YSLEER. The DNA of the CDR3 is TGCGCCAGCAGCCAAACCATCTCCGGGAGTGGCACAGATACGCAGTATTTT. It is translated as CASSQTISGSGTDTQYF.

The CDR3 reads CASSERQSDNQPQHF. In DNA, the CDR3 is TGTGCCAGCAGTGAACGGCAGTCCGACAATCAGCCCCAGCATTTT. This sequence joins TRBV2 and TRBJ1-5; D remains ambiguous. This CDR3 comprises 15 residues. Trimming stripped 2 bases from V and 3 bases from J, with 11 bases between. Germline loops: CDR1 SNHLY, CDR2 FYNNEI.

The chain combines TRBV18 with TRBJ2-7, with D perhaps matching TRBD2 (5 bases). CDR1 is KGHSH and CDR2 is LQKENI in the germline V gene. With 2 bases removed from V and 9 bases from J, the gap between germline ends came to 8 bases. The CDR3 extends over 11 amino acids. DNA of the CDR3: TGTGCCAGCTCACCAGGACGGGGGCAGTACTTC. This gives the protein CASSPGRGQYF. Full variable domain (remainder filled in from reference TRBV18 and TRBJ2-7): NAGVMQNPRHLVRRRGQEARLRCSPMKGHSHVYWYRQLPEEGLKFMVYLQKENIIDESGMPKERFSAEFPKEGPSILRIQQVVRGDSAAYFCASSPGRGQYFGPGTRLTVT.

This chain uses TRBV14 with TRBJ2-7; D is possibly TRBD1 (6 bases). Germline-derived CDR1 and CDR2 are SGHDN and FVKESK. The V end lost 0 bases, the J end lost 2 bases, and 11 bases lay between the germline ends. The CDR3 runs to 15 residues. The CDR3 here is CASSQDVGQPYEQYF. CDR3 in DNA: TGTGCCAGCAGCCAAGATGTCGGACAGCCCTACGAGCAGTACTTC.